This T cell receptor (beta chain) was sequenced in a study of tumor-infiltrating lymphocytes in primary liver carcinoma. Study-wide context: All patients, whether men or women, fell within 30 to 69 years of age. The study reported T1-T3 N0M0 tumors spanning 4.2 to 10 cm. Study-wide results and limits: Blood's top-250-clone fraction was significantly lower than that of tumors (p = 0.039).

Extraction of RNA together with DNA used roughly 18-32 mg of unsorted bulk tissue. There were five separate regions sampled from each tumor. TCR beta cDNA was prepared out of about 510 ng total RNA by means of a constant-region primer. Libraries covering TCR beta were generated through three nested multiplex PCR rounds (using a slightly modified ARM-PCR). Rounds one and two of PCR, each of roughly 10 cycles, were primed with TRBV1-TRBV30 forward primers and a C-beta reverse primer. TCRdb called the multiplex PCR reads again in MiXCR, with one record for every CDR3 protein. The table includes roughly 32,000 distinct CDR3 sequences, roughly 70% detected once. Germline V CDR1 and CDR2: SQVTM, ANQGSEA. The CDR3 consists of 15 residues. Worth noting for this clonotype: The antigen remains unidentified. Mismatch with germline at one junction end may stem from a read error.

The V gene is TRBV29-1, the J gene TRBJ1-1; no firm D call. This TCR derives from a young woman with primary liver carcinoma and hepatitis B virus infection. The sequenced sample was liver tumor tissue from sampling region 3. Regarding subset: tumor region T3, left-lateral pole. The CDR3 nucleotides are TGCAGCGGATGGATTCAAGGGAGCATAGGCACTGAAGCTCTCTTT. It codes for CSGWIQGSIGTEALF.